This T cell receptor (beta chain) was captured in a study of PD-L1 blockade in urothelial cancer (TCRdb year 2017). Background on the whole study: Every patient began therapy in the mid-2010s and was given atezolizumab 1,200 mg intravenously every 3 weeks. About nine tenths of the roughly 29 patients were males with bladder-origin urothelial cancer, and about 60% of the roughly 30 reported a prior smoking history. Patients had an ECOG performance status of 0 or 1 and had received between 0 and 3 prior chemotherapy regimens. Blood samples were analyzed 3 weeks after the start of treatment (second dose) and 6 weeks after the start of treatment. Blood samples yielded a median of roughly 140,000 T cells and roughly 83,000 unique TCRs, with median clonality around 0.083. The study was an exploratory multi-omic analysis of somatic, immune and clinical correlates of response to PD-L1 blockade with atezolizumab in urothelial cancer. Pretreatment tumor samples, along with matched peripheral blood serially collected before and after atezolizumab treatment, were subjected to TCR sequencing. Durable clinical benefit was defined as progression-free survival longer than 6 months, and TCR features were also tested against progression-free and overall survival. In the same patients, whole exome sequencing and RNA sequencing of pretreatment tumors were performed in addition to TCR sequencing. Eight or nine patients reached durable clinical benefit, while some 21 patients did not. Under 30 patients had pretreatment blood TCR-seq, around 24 had at least one posttreatment blood collection, and around 24 had tumor TCR-seq.

Broad study findings and their caveats: Patients with durable benefit showed greater expansion of tumor-associated TCR clones in peripheral blood 3 weeks after starting treatment (n ≈ 21, p = 0.022). A pretreatment peripheral blood TCR clonality below the median was linked to improved progression-free and overall survival. Small sample size (n ≈ 29) and many exploratory analyses mean the results are intended to be hypothesis-generating.

Each PCR received spiked-in synthetic TCR analog templates so that absolute template abundance could be estimated from read counts. The immunoSEQ assay used bias-controlled V and J gene primers to amplify TCRbeta CDR3 regions from genomic DNA. Sequencing of rearranged TCRbeta segments was performed at approximately 20X coverage. For the original study's pipeline: Clustering was used to correct sequencing errors, and CDR3s were annotated against IMGT to assign V, D and J genes. Only productive TCRbeta rearrangements were used in downstream analyses, excluding out-of-frame or stop-codon sequences. Clonality was calculated as one minus the Shannon entropy normalized by the log of the number of unique productive sequences. Fisher's exact test with Benjamini-Hochberg correction, at a threshold of adjusted p below 0.01, was used to find clones that differed between time points or between blood and tumor. TCRdb stores this immuneACCESS table with in-frame sequences only. Part of the clones is absent; in the studies checked, under half of the shortfall reflects unresolved V genes, and no reason is known for the rest. The V and J calls and the clone size are those of that table, but D and trimming were determined from the DNA. This sample gives 46,000 or so clones in total; 75% to 90% of them show up just once. The top ten clones comprise 8.5% to 12% of the sample.

According to the study, the label for this sample's time point signals: peripheral blood 6 weeks after treatment start. A cohort of approximately 30 patients with locally advanced or metastatic urothelial carcinoma, treated at Memorial Sloan Kettering on a trial protocol, was included. Peripheral blood mononuclear cells were collected pretreatment and during treatment, with between 1 and 8 total time points obtained per patient. The Qiagen DNeasy Blood extraction kit was used to purify genomic DNA from total PBMCs and tumor samples. PBMCs were collected pretreatment and during treatment and were isolated and stored as previously described. A word on this clone: Its cognate antigen has yet to be identified. Base qualities are not recorded, but no much larger clone differs from it by a single base.

The germline V gene (reference sequence) specifies LNHDA as CDR1 and SQIVND as CDR2. Germline trimming amounts to 5 bases on V and 4 bases on J, with 8 as the count of junction bases outside the gene matches. The cysteine opens and the phenylalanine closes a CDR3 of 15 amino acids. The sequence is cut down to CDR3 DNA, 45 bases in frame from base 1. The sequence was collected from a man in his 60s with urothelial cancer. Here the sequenced sample was PBMCs, taken around atezolizumab (anti-PD-L1) treatment. Recombination linked TRBV19 to TRBJ2-3, and TRBD2 matches 8 of the central bases. The CDR3 here reads CASSSRTSTADTQYF. Read as DNA, the sequence is TGTGCCAGTAGTTCGAGGACTAGCACGGCAGATACGCAGTATTTT.